What follows are 23 T cell receptor beta chains derived from one specimen sequenced in a study of glioma-infiltrating T cells. Amplification of TCR alpha and beta CDR3 regions from RNA used iRepertoire nested multiplex PCR. TCRdb independently ran MiXCR on the multiplex PCR reads; one entry per CDR3 protein. Of 95,000 to 150,000 distinct CDR3 sequences listed, roughly 25% are singletons. Sequenced: glioma tissue, nonneoplastic brain tissue, or PBMCs (not recorded which). Receptor source: a human donor with low-grade glioma or glioblastoma, undergoing nonglioma brain surgery, or in good health (not recorded which).

J is TRBJ2-5 and V is TRBV11-1; D is possibly TRBD1 or TRBD2 (5 bases each). The germline V gene encodes CDR1 SGHAT and CDR2 FQDESV (reference sequence). V was trimmed by 5 bases and J by 4 bases, leaving 17 bases between them. The CDR3 totals 15 residues. The CDR3, as DNA: TGTGCCAGCAGCGCGACCGGGACGAGGGGAGAGACCCAGTACTTC. This gives the protein CASSATGTRGETQYF.

The chain is built from TRBV20-1 and TRBJ2-7; 9 bases agree with TRBD2. The germline V gene encodes CDR1 DFQATT and CDR2 SNEGSKA (reference sequence). Germline trimming cut 5 bases from V and 4 bases from J; bases unmatched to any gene: 12. The CDR3 length is 15 residues. The CDR3 spells CSAGDLAGNRYEQYF. DNA of the CDR3: TGCAGTGCTGGTGACCTAGCGGGAAATAGATACGAGCAGTACTTC.

This chain connects TRBV20-1 to TRBJ1-2, with a possible D match to TRBD1 (6 bases). V was clipped by 5 bases and J by 3 bases, with 25 bases between them. In germline, CDR1 is DFQATT, CDR2 SNEGSKA (reference sequence). The CDR3 has 17 residues. The CDR3 loop reads CSAFEQGADPRDYGYTF. The DNA for the CDR3 is TGCAGTGCTTTCGAACAGGGCGCCGACCCTCGCGACTATGGCTACACCTTC.

This chain links TRBV5-4 with TRBJ1-5; D may be TRBD1 (6 bases). Germline lookup yields CDR1 SGHNT and CDR2 YYREEE (reference sequence). Trimming stripped 4 bases from V and 5 bases from J, with 13 bases between. The CDR3 consists of 14 residues. The CDR3 DNA follows: TGTGCCAGCAGCATACAGGGCGGATATCAGCCCCAGCATTTT. It translates to CASSIQGGYQPQHF.

This clonotype has ten or more counts. J is TRBJ1-2 and V is TRBV20-1; TRBD1 matches at 8 bases. The CDR3 runs 13 residues. Looked up from germline, CDR1 is DFQATT and CDR2 is SNEGSKA (reference sequence). Unmatched junction bases numbered 3, after V lost 3 bases and J lost 3 bases. CDR3 bases: TGCAGTGCTAGCAGGGGGCTTGACTATGGCTACACCTTC. Amino acid sequence: CSASRGLDYGYTF.

This clonotype was recorded a few times. Written as DNA, the CDR3 is TGTGCCAGCAGCTTAGGGACCTTTACTTCTAACTATGGCTACACCTTC. Protein: CASSLGTFTSNYGYTF. The chain recombines TRBV11-2 with TRBJ1-2; the D is unclear. The CDR3 loop spans 16 amino acids. V gave up 1 base and J gave up 0 bases, with 12 bases separating them. CDR1 is SGHAT and CDR2 is FQNNGV in the germline V gene.

Of note for this clonotype: Being one base from a much bigger clone, this may be a read error. This chain uses TRBV7-9 with TRBJ2-1, with 12 bases identical to TRBD2. V lost 5 bases to trimming and J lost 7 bases; unmatched junction nucleotides: 12. Germline values: CDR1 SEHNR, CDR2 FQNEAQ (reference sequence). CDR3 length equals 17 residues. CDR3 region: CASSQAGLAGRGNEQFF. CDR3 bases: TGTGCCAGCAGCCAAGCCGGACTAGCGGGACGGGGGAATGAGCAGTTCTTC.

This clonotype was counted many times. The chain is built from TRBV4-3 and TRBJ1-2; D ambiguous. The germline V gene encodes CDR1 LGHNA and CDR2 YSLEER. The CDR3 runs 15 residues. The V gene lost 1 base and the J gene lost 3 bases, with 12 bases spanning the gap. The CDR3 DNA follows: TGCGCCAGCAGCCAAGCCCTTACAGCAGACTATGGCTACACCTTC. This gives the protein CASSQALTADYGYTF.

This chain uses TRBV24-1 with TRBJ2-1; 8 nucleotides line up with TRBD2. The germline V gene encodes CDR1 KGHDR and CDR2 SFDVKD. J was trimmed by 10 bases and V by 4 bases; bases with no gene match: 5. The CDR3 length is 13 residues. The CDR3 sequence is CATSDPEREEQFF. The CDR3 coding sequence is TGTGCCACCAGTGACCCAGAGCGGGAGGAGCAGTTCTTC.

This chain connects TRBV7-9 to TRBJ2-3; D gene uncertain. The length of the CDR3 is 13 residues. CDR1 SEHNR and CDR2 FQNEAQ come from the germline V gene (reference sequence). V shed 5 bases and J shed 5 bases, with 11 bases lying between them. The DNA for the CDR3 is TGTGCCAGCAGCCTCCTTCACGGAGATACGCAGTATTTT. It encodes CASSLLHGDTQYF.

At least ten counts were recorded for this clonotype. This chain uses TRBV6-1 with TRBJ2-7, with a possible D match to TRBD1 (5 bases). V gave up 0 bases and J gave up 4 bases, with 13 bases separating them. Germline lookup yields CDR1 MNHNS and CDR2 SASEGT. This CDR3 has 15 residues. The CDR3 loop reads CASSEALGAQYEQYF. CDR3 DNA: TGTGCCAGCAGTGAAGCGCTTGGGGCCCAATACGAGCAGTACTTC.

This clonotype was observed at least ten times. The chain carries TRBV7-9 and TRBJ1-1; D remains ambiguous. The V gene lost 5 bases and the J gene lost 7 bases, with 11 bases spanning the gap. Per germline, CDR1 SEHNR and CDR2 FQNEAQ (reference sequence). The CDR3 has 12 residues. This CDR3 is CASSPTGFEAFF. The CDR3 DNA reads TGTGCCAGCAGCCCAACGGGTTTTGAAGCTTTCTTT.

This clonotype was detected many times. The rearrangement uses TRBV3-1 and TRBJ1-1; no firm D call. Looked up from germline, CDR1 is LGHDT and CDR2 is YNNKEL (reference sequence). Trimming took off 5 bases at V and 6 bases at J, with 10 bases between the two ends. The CDR3 length is 12 residues. CDR3 coding DNA: TGTGCCAGCAGCTCAGTGGGTGCTGAAGCTTTCTTT. As protein: CASSSVGAEAFF.

This clonotype was counted ten times or more. The V gene is TRBV6-1, the J gene TRBJ2-1; 15 nucleotides match TRBD2. This CDR3 has 18 amino acids. V gave up 3 bases and J gave up 2 bases; unmatched junction bases: 5. Germline CDR1 is MNHNS and CDR2 is SASEGT. Written as DNA, the CDR3 is TGTGCCAGCAGTGACGGACTAGCGGGAGGGGGGGCCTACAATGAGCAGTTCTTC. Its translation is CASSDGLAGGGAYNEQFF.

This clonotype came up many times. The rearrangement uses TRBV6-1 and TRBJ2-7; TRBD2 matches 15 bases. The J segment lost 13 bases and the V segment lost 5 bases, leaving 9 bases of the junction unmatched. The CDR3 runs 14 residues. The germline CDR1 and CDR2 sequences are MNHNS and SASEGT. In DNA form, the CDR3 reads TGTGCCAGCAGTTCTACCGGGACTAGCGGGAGGCACTACTTC. It yields the protein CASSSTGTSGRHYF.

About this clonotype itself: Germline and junction disagree at one end, which may indicate a read error. V is TRBV5-1 and J is TRBJ2-5; D is uncertain. CDR1 is SGHRS, CDR2 YFSETQ, per germline. This CDR3 spans 13 amino acids. The CDR3: CASSLVAQETKYF. CDR3 bases: TGCGCCAGCAGCTTGGTGGCCCAAGAGACCAAGTACTTC.

For this clonotype: One end of the junction varies from germline; a read error may be responsible. This chain uses TRBV7-2 with TRBJ2-3; D possibly corresponds to TRBD1 (5 bases). The CDR3 covers 16 residues. Germline lookup yields CDR1 SGHTA and CDR2 FQGNSA. The CDR3 is CASSFPEIGSTGTQYF. The CDR3 region has the DNA TGTGCCAGCAGCTTCCCAGAAATCGGTAGCACAGGTACGCAGTATTTT.

This clonotype was observed many times. V gene TRBV7-2 combines with J gene TRBJ2-7, with a possible D match to TRBD2 (6 bases). CDR3 size: 17 residues. Germline-derived CDR1 and CDR2 are SGHTA and FQGNSA. Trimming took off 2 bases at V and 1 base at J, with 18 bases between the two ends. The CDR3 is CASSLTQTSRHSYEQYF. For the CDR3, the DNA is TGTGCCAGCAGCTTAACCCAAACTAGCCGCCATTCCTACGAGCAGTACTTC.

This clonotype has a count of ten or more. The chain recombines TRBV15 with TRBJ2-7; TRBD1 agrees at 9 bases. V was clipped by 0 bases and J by 4 bases; unmatched bases: 4. The CDR3 is 15 residues long. The germline V gene encodes CDR1 LNHNV and CDR2 YYDKDF (reference sequence). CDR3 coding DNA: TGTGCCACCAGCAGAGATCCCGGACAGGGGTACGAGCAGTACTTC. This encodes CATSRDPGQGYEQYF.

The V call is TRBV28, the J call TRBJ1-6, with D maybe TRBD1 (5 bases). The V end lost 7 bases, the J end lost 11 bases, and 12 bases lay between the germline ends. The CDR3 has 12 amino acids. Germline V gene data show CDR1 as MDHEN and CDR2 as SYDVKM. CDR3 residues: CASTTGNPPLHF. CDR3 nucleotides: TGTGCCAGCACCACAGGAAATCCACCCCTCCACTTT.

J is TRBJ1-1 and V is TRBV3-1, with D tentatively TRBD1 (6 bases). The germline V gene has CDR1 LGHDT and CDR2 YNNKEL (reference sequence). The CDR3 totals 13 residues. Trimming removed 5 bases at V and 7 bases at J, with 14 bases between. CDR3 protein: CASSVFGGFEAFF. CDR3 DNA: TGTGCCAGCAGCGTTTTTGGGGGCTTTGAAGCTTTCTTT.

This clonotype has only a few counts. The chain uses TRBV4-3 and TRBJ2-7; TRBD1 or TRBD2 may be the D gene (5 bases each). The CDR3 runs 17 residues. V was trimmed by 0 bases and J by 5 bases, leaving 20 bases between them. In germline, CDR1 is LGHNA, CDR2 YSLEER. The CDR3 DNA follows: TGCGCCAGCAGCCAAGATGGACCTTTGGGGGAGCTAGACGAGCAGTACTTC. As protein: CASSQDGPLGELDEQYF.

Points on this clonotype: This sequence may be a read error, since a much larger clone differs from it by one base. The chain recombines TRBV28 with TRBJ1-1; possibly TRBD1 for D (6 bases). Trimming left V 6 bases short and J 5 bases short, with 16 bases between. Germline V gene data show CDR1 as MDHEN and CDR2 as SYDVKM. The CDR3 consists of 14 residues. CDR3 bases: TGTGCCAGCAGGGGGGCAGCTAGGAGGACTGAAGCTTTCTTT. This sequence encodes CASRGAARRTEAFF.